This T cell receptor beta chain originates from a study of cytomegalovirus exposure and HLA in healthy donors. It was with 60 Vbeta and 13 Jbeta primers that the PCR ran. Measured with immunoSEQ multiplex PCR; TCRdb has only the in-frame clones, and not every one. The sample contains about 120,000 clones, 75% to 85% of which appear only once. This receptor was identified in a man aged 25 to 40 in good health and CMV-seropositive. Sample: PBMCs.

The CDR3 reads CASSFSRGPYEQYF. The CDR3 DNA follows: TGTGCCAGCAGCTTTTCCAGGGGGCCCTACGAGCAGTACTTC. This chain connects TRBV7-2 to TRBJ2-5; TRBD1 matches at 8 bases. The better agreement between TRBJ2-7 and the DNA end casts doubt on the J call. CDR1 is SGHTA, CDR2 FQGNSA, per germline. The CDR3 has 14 residues.